The 20 T cell receptor beta chains below come from one sample, sequenced in a study of T-cell reconstitution after alpha-beta-depleted transplantation in children. During its preparation, the TCRbeta library received unique molecular identifiers. TCRdb redid the calling of the PCR reads with MiXCR, one entry per CDR3 protein. The table includes 600,000 to 700,000 distinct CDR3 sequences, 16% detected once. The sequenced sample was PBMCs from the stem cell graft donor, obtained from the stem cell graft. The receptor source for this set is a human donor who donated a stem cell graft to a child with acute myeloid leukemia.

As to this clonotype: Its ends do not fully match the called genes, so a read error is possible. This chain links TRBV20-1 with TRBJ2-1; TRBD1 agrees at 7 bases. The V gene's germline CDR1 is DFQATT and CDR2 SNEGSKA (reference sequence). The CDR3 has 15 amino acids. CDR3 sequence (DNA): TGCTGTGCTAGAAAGGGGGCCGTCGCCTACAATGAGCAGTTCTTC. Residues: CCARKGAVAYNEQFF.

This clonotype was observed at least ten times. The CDR3 loop is CASAGQQNTEAFF. In DNA, the CDR3 is TGTGCCAGCGCGGGACAGCAGAACACTGAAGCTTTCTTT. The genes are TRBV27 and TRBJ1-1; 7 nucleotides line up with TRBD1. Germline CDR1 reads MNHEY; CDR2 reads SMNVEV (reference sequence). V was pared by 8 bases and J by 1 base, with 4 bases of the junction left unmatched. The CDR3 has 13 residues.

This clonotype was counted at least ten times. V is TRBV20-1 and J is TRBJ2-1, with 7 bases matching TRBD2. There are 15 residues in the CDR3. The V and J ends lost 2 bases and 0 bases, in that order; junction bases with no gene match: 4. Germline V gives CDR1 DFQATT, CDR2 SNEGSKA (reference sequence). The DNA for the CDR3 is TGCAGTGCTAGAAGCGGGGCTAGCTCCTACAATGAGCAGTTCTTC. This encodes CSARSGASSYNEQFF.

With regard to this clonotype: A clone one base away is much larger, so this may be a read error. The chain is built from TRBV12-3 or TRBV12-4 and TRBJ2-1; 9 bases are shared with TRBD2. The CDR3 totals 16 residues. The CDR3 here is CTSSLAGGSSYNEQFF. CDR3 coding DNA: TGTACCAGCAGTTTGGCGGGGGGGAGCTCCTACAATGAGCAGTTCTTC.

This clonotype has ten or more counts. The rearrangement links TRBV20-1 to TRBJ1-3; no clear D gene. V gave up 2 bases and J gave up 0 bases, with 5 bases separating them. Germline assignment: CDR1 DFQATT and CDR2 SNEGSKA (reference sequence). The CDR3 loop spans 13 amino acids. The CDR3 coding sequence is TGCAGTGCTAGAAAGGGCTCTGGAAACACCATATATTTT. This sequence encodes CSARKGSGNTIYF.

This clonotype was detected many times. The chain is built from TRBV20-1 and TRBJ2-5; 7 bases agree with TRBD1. CDR1 and CDR2 (germline): DFQATT, SNEGSKA (reference sequence). The junction had 1 base not matched to a gene; V was cut back by 4 bases and J by 2 bases. The CDR3 sequence is 12 residues long. CDR3 region: CSATGQQETQYF. The DNA for the CDR3 is TGCAGTGCTACGGGACAGCAAGAGACCCAGTACTTC.

The V gene is TRBV7-3, the J gene TRBJ1-1; 10 positions agree with TRBD1. This CDR3 is built from 14 residues. The germline CDR1 and CDR2 sequences are SGHTA and FQGTGA. The trim removed 5 bases at V and 11 bases at J, leaving 11 bases unmatched. The DNA for the CDR3 is TGTGCCAGCAGCCTTCACGGGACAGGGGACTCGGCTTTCTTT. The encoded protein is CASSLHGTGDSAFF.

This clonotype has only a few counts. The V call is TRBV20-1, the J call TRBJ2-3, with 9 bases matching TRBD2. Trimming at V came to 1 base and at J to 1 base, leaving 6 bases not matched to a gene. CDR1 is DFQATT, CDR2 SNEGSKA, per germline (reference sequence). The CDR3 covers 16 residues. The CDR3 reads CSARAQGLAGTDTQYF. Here the CDR3 DNA reads TGCAGTGCTAGAGCTCAGGGACTAGCCGGCACAGATACGCAGTATTTT.

The V call is TRBV7-2, the J call TRBJ1-2; D possibly corresponds to TRBD1 (6 bases). This CDR3 is 16 amino acids long. Per the germline V gene, CDR1 is SGHTA and CDR2 is FQGNSA. The V gene lost 1 base and the J gene lost 2 bases, with 14 bases spanning the gap. CDR3 residues: CASSLDRTVGNYGYTF. The CDR3 nucleotides read TGTGCCAGCAGCTTAGACCGGACAGTTGGAAACTATGGCTACACCTTC.

This clonotype has at least ten counts. J is TRBJ1-1 and V is TRBV7-3; no clear D. The CDR3 covers 12 residues. Deletions cut 5 bases from V and 7 bases from J, with 11 bases between. CDR1 is SGHTA and CDR2 is FQGTGA in the germline V gene. The CDR3 region is CASSPQSGEAFF. Written as DNA, the CDR3 is TGTGCCAGCAGCCCGCAGTCGGGTGAAGCTTTCTTT.

This clonotype was detected many times. The V gene is TRBV10-3, the J gene TRBJ2-7; a possible D gene is TRBD1 (6 bases). V shed 7 bases and J shed 4 bases, with 11 bases lying between them. CDR3 size: 12 residues. Per germline, CDR1 ENHRY and CDR2 SYGVKD. The CDR3 here is CAINDRSYEQYF. Here the CDR3 DNA reads TGTGCCATCAATGACAGGTCATACGAGCAGTACTTC.

This clonotype was found a few times. The rearrangement uses TRBV6-5 and TRBJ2-2, with 11 nucleotides matching TRBD2. Germline assignment: CDR1 MNHEY and CDR2 SVGAGI. The CDR3 is made up of 16 amino acids. The V and J ends lost 0 bases and 6 bases, in that order; junction bases with no gene match: 3. Here the CDR3 DNA reads TGTGCCAGCAGTTACTCTGGGGGACTAGCGGCCGGGGAGCTGTTTTTT. It yields the protein CASSYSGGLAAGELFF.

At least ten counts were recorded for this clonotype. V and J are TRBV20-1 and TRBJ2-4, with 7 bases lining up with TRBD2. The germline CDR1 and CDR2 sequences are DFQATT and SNEGSKA (reference sequence). J lost 6 bases, V lost 0 bases, and 17 bases had no gene match. This CDR3 region has 18 residues. CDR3: CSARDPTLGATGGNIQYF. The CDR3 DNA reads TGCAGTGCTAGAGATCCCACTCTCGGGGCTACGGGGGGAAACATTCAGTACTTC.

This clonotype has only a few counts. V usage is TRBV4-3 and J usage is TRBJ2-3; TRBD1 matches at 11 bases. Germline CDR1 LGHNA, CDR2 YSLEER. The trim removed 0 bases at V and 8 bases at J, leaving 7 bases unmatched. The length of the CDR3 is 16 residues. CDR3 coding DNA: TGCGCCAGCAGCCAAGACAGGACAGGGGGCCGAGGTACGCAGTATTTT. Translation: CASSQDRTGGRGTQYF.

This clonotype was picked up a small number of times. The rearrangement links TRBV20-1 to TRBJ1-5, with D possibly TRBD1 on 6 matching bases. CDR1 is DFQATT and CDR2 is SNEGSKA in the germline V gene (reference sequence). Trimming took 3 bases from V and 5 from J, leaving 14 bases between them. The CDR3 is 14 amino acids. The CDR3 DNA reads as TGCAGTGCTAGCCTGGGGGGCGGGGATCAGCCCCAGCATTTT. Translation: CSASLGGGDQPQHF.

This clonotype was detected ten times or more. The chain joins TRBV19 to TRBJ2-1, with a weak D call TRBD2 (5 bases). CDR3 size: 16 residues. Germline CDR1 is LNHDA and CDR2 is SQIVND (reference sequence). Trimming pared 4 bases from V and 0 bases from J, leaving 13 bases between. CDR3 sequence: CASSKQSGSSYNEQFF. The CDR3 DNA sequence: TGTGCCAGTAGTAAACAAAGCGGTAGCTCCTACAATGAGCAGTTCTTC.

The gene calls are TRBV7-9 and TRBJ2-7; D possibly corresponds to TRBD2 (6 bases). Per germline, CDR1 SEHNR and CDR2 FQNEAQ (reference sequence). The CDR3 totals 16 residues. Trimming left V 2 bases short and J 7 bases short, with 21 bases between. This CDR3 is CASSLYAGGRSDEQYV. The CDR3 nucleotides read TGTGCCAGCAGCTTATATGCCGGGGGACGGTCGGATGAGCAGTACGTC.

The chain links TRBV5-1 to TRBJ2-1, with 15 bases lining up with TRBD2. Looked up from germline, CDR1 is SGHRS and CDR2 is YFSETQ. This CDR3 is 15 amino acids long. Losses at the gene ends were 4 bases for V and 10 bases for J; bases not matched to a gene: 6. DNA for the CDR3: TGCGCCAGCAGCGGGGAGGGACTAGCGGGGGGCGAGCAGTTCTTC. Amino acid sequence: CASSGEGLAGGEQFF.

This clonotype was counted ten times or more. The chain couples TRBV12-3 or TRBV12-4 to TRBJ1-2; D not resolved. V lost 8 bases and J 2 bases, leaving 18 bases between the germline ends. This CDR3 comprises 15 residues. CDR3 in DNA: TGTGCCAGCTCACCCTCACAGTCGGGGAACTATGGCTACACCTTC. Its protein product is CASSPSQSGNYGYTF.

The gene calls are TRBV7-9 and TRBJ1-5, with TRBD1 matching 7 bases. The germline V gene has CDR1 SEHNR and CDR2 FQNEAQ (reference sequence). This CDR3 comprises 15 residues. V lost 5 bases, J lost 5 bases, and 9 bases stayed unmatched. CDR3: CASSPGGTVDQPQHF. The CDR3 DNA sequence: TGTGCCAGCAGCCCAGGGGGGACAGTCGATCAGCCCCAGCATTTT.